This T cell receptor (beta chain) is from a study of blood T cell repertoires in COVID-19. The CDR3 contains 13 residues. Germline CDR1 and CDR2: MDHEN and SYDVKM. Trimming took off 7 bases at V and 0 bases at J, with 9 bases between the two ends. This clone was detected a few times. Clones were sequenced by immunoSEQ multiplex PCR, and TCRdb holds only the in-frame ones, with some missing. This sample has 150,000 or so clones; about 90% occur once, and the top ten carry 0.45% to 0.65%. The TCR was taken from a man aged 50 to 59 with acute or convalescent COVID-19. V usage is TRBV28 and J usage is TRBJ1-2; weak D call: TRBD1 (6 bases). The sample comprised peripheral blood. The CDR3 loop is CASIGQTNYGYTF. CDR3 DNA: TGTGCCAGCATAGGACAGACTAACTATGGCTACACCTTC.